The 30 T cell receptor beta chains below all came from one sample that was sequenced in a study of brain T cells in children with intractable seizures. Time point denoted: blood from clinic visit 5 months post-surgery; TSC patient then seizure free. TCRdb's copy holds only in-frame clones and misses some; the assay was immunoSEQ multiplex PCR. The sample lists hundreds of thousands of clones, over 90% occurring once. Material: peripheral blood, obtained approximately 5 months after surgery. All receptors derive from a boy under two years old with tuberous sclerosis and intractable seizures.

In the case of this clone: This sample also contains other DNA sequences that code for the same CDR3. This chain joins TRBV19 and TRBJ2-7, with TRBD1 matching over 10 bases. The V gene's germline CDR1 is LNHDA and CDR2 SQIVND (reference sequence). The trim removed 4 bases at V and 3 bases at J, leaving 3 bases unmatched. CDR3 length: 14 amino acids. The CDR3 loop is CASSTGTGDYEQYF. The CDR3 DNA follows: TGTGCCAGTAGTACTGGGACAGGGGACTACGAGCAGTACTTC.

The CDR3 loop reads CATSDAGTGREQPQHF. In nucleotides, the CDR3 is TGTGCCACCAGTGACGCCGGGACAGGGCGAGAGCAGCCCCAGCATTTT. The chain uses TRBV24-1 and TRBJ1-5; 9 nucleotides agree with TRBD1. J lost 7 bases, V lost 4 bases, and 10 bases had no gene match. This CDR3 is 16 amino acids long. Germline CDR1 KGHDR, CDR2 SFDVKD.

J is TRBJ1-2 and V is TRBV6-5, with D possibly being TRBD1 (5 bases). Deletions cut 5 bases from V and 8 bases from J, with 15 bases between. CDR1 and CDR2 from the germline V gene are MNHEY and SVGAGI. This CDR3 is built from 13 residues. CDR3 bases: TGTGCCAGCAGTCCCCAGGGCTTCGAAGGCTACACCTTC. Protein product: CASSPQGFEGYTF.

V usage is TRBV9 and J usage is TRBJ1-4; no reliable D call. The CDR3 has 13 amino acids. V was shortened by 0 bases and J by 10 bases, with 10 bases between the two germline ends. Germline V gives CDR1 SGDLS, CDR2 YYNGEE. CDR3 region: CASSVEEGGKLFF. DNA for the CDR3: TGTGCCAGCAGCGTAGAGGAGGGTGGAAAACTGTTTTTT. Full variable domain (rest looked up from reference TRBV9 and TRBJ1-4): DSGVTQTPKHLITATGQRVTLRCSPRSGDLSVYWYQQSLDQGLQFLIQYYNGEERAKGNILERFSAQQFPDLHSELNLSSLELGDSALYFCASSVEEGGKLFFGSGTQLSVL.

The chain employs TRBV27 and TRBJ1-5; D unresolved. Germline V gene lookup returns CDR1 MNHEY and CDR2 SMNVEV (reference sequence). The CDR3 covers 15 residues. V lost 2 bases, J lost 0 bases, and 8 bases lay in between. The CDR3: CASSLSPNSNQPQHF. For the CDR3, the DNA is TGTGCCAGCAGTTTAAGTCCGAATAGCAATCAGCCCCAGCATTTT.

The chain links TRBV19 to TRBJ2-7, with D tentatively TRBD1 or TRBD2 (6 bases each). CDR1 and CDR2 from the germline V gene are LNHDA and SQIVND (reference sequence). This CDR3 comprises 13 residues. V was pared by 5 bases and J by 4 bases, with 12 bases between. The CDR3 here is CASSWRGSYEQYF. CDR3 DNA: TGTGCCAGTAGTTGGAGGGGGTCTTACGAGCAGTACTTC. The full variable domain, its missing parts supplied by reference TRBV19 and TRBJ2-7, is DGGITQSPKYLFRKEGQNVTLSCEQNLNHDAMYWYRQDPGQGLRLIYYSQIVNDFQKGDIAEGYSVSREKKESFPLTVTSAQKNPTAFYLCASSWRGSYEQYFGPGTRLTVT.

The J gene is TRBJ2-1, the V gene TRBV11-2; D call uncertain. The germline V and J ends were trimmed by 3 bases and 5 bases, with 14 bases remaining between them. CDR1 and CDR2 from the germline V gene are SGHAT and FQNNGV. This CDR3 is 15 amino acids long. The CDR3: CASSFVVGSNNEQFF. CDR3 DNA: TGTGCCAGCAGCTTTGTAGTAGGATCCAACAATGAGCAGTTCTTC.

The V gene is TRBV5-4, the J gene TRBJ1-1, with D maybe TRBD1 (5 bases). Germline-derived CDR1 and CDR2 are SGHNT and YYREEE (reference sequence). The CDR3 runs to 14 residues. Trimming pared 2 bases from V and 5 bases from J, leaving 13 bases between. The CDR3 nucleotides are TGTGCCAGCAGCTTTTCGCCACGGGGGACTGAAGCTTTCTTT. It codes for CASSFSPRGTEAFF.

V usage is TRBV5-4 and J usage is TRBJ2-7; D gene ambiguous. The V end lost 2 bases, the J end lost 6 bases, and 9 bases lay between the germline ends. The length of the CDR3 is 12 residues. The germline V gene has CDR1 SGHNT and CDR2 YYREEE (reference sequence). CDR3 region: CASSLKDSEQYF. In nucleotides, the CDR3 is TGTGCCAGCAGCTTAAAGGATAGCGAGCAGTACTTC.

The chain joins TRBV30 to TRBJ1-2; the D is unclear. This CDR3 contains 12 residues. V lost 1 base and J 8 bases, leaving 11 bases between the germline ends. Looked up from germline, CDR1 is GTSNPN and CDR2 is SVGIG (reference sequence). This CDR3 is CAWSDFGRGYTF. The CDR3 DNA reads TGTGCCTGGAGTGACTTCGGACGAGGCTACACCTTC.

This clone was counted a single time. The rearrangement links TRBV6-1 to TRBJ2-1; D might be TRBD1 or TRBD2, each matching 6 bases. The CDR3 length is 15 residues. Trimming took 3 bases from V and 4 from J, leaving 13 bases between them. The germline V gene has CDR1 MNHNS and CDR2 SASEGT. For the CDR3, the DNA is TGTGCCAGCAGTGAGGGGGGCCGTCCATACAATGAGCAGTTCTTC. The encoded protein is CASSEGGRPYNEQFF.

The J gene is TRBJ1-4, the V gene TRBV5-4; D is undetermined. Germline V gene data show CDR1 as SGHNT and CDR2 as YYREEE (reference sequence). The CDR3 contains 16 residues. The ends were cut back, 4 bases at V and 7 bases at J, with 20 bases in the middle. CDR3 region: CASSDTAAGEGEKLFF. The CDR3 region has the DNA TGTGCCAGCAGCGACACAGCAGCAGGAGAGGGTGAAAAACTGTTTTTT. The full variable domain, with the rest looked up from reference TRBV5-4 and TRBJ1-4, is ETGVTQSPTHLIKTRGQQVTLRCSSQSGHNTVSWYQQALGQGPQFIFQYYREEENGRGNFPPRFSGLQFPNYSSELNVNALELDDSALYLCASSDTAAGEGEKLFFGSGTQLSVL.

The gene calls are TRBV29-1 and TRBJ2-1; D is unresolved. The germline CDR1 and CDR2 sequences are SQVTM and ANQGSEA. The CDR3 spans 13 residues. V lost 3 bases, J lost 3 bases, and 9 bases lay in between. CDR3 in amino acids: CSVDREVYNEQFF. The CDR3 DNA reads as TGCAGCGTTGATAGGGAAGTCTACAATGAGCAGTTCTTC.

The rearrangement links TRBV29-1 to TRBJ1-2; no reliable D call. CDR3 length equals 11 residues. V was clipped by 4 bases and J by 4 bases, with 7 bases between them. Germline CDR1 and CDR2: SQVTM and ANQGSEA. The CDR3 region is CSVGWFYGYTF. DNA of the CDR3: TGCAGCGTTGGGTGGTTCTATGGCTACACCTTC.

The rearrangement links TRBV24-1 to TRBJ1-5, with D perhaps matching TRBD1 (5 bases). The CDR3 is 14 amino acids. Trimming left V 9 bases short and J 4 bases short, with 15 bases between. Germline lookup yields CDR1 KGHDR and CDR2 SFDVKD. The DNA for the CDR3 is TGTGCCACCCTCAAACCGGGACCTAATCAGCCCCAGCATTTT. It codes for CATLKPGPNQPQHF.

Remarks on this clone: In the same sample, other DNA sequences code for this CDR3. The chain couples TRBV6-5 to TRBJ1-2; TRBD1 matches 8 bases. Unmatched junction bases numbered 1, after V lost 0 bases and J lost 7 bases. Germline CDR1 and CDR2: MNHEY and SVGAGI. This CDR3 comprises 13 residues. CDR3 loop: CASSYSGQAGYTF. The CDR3 DNA follows: TGTGCCAGCAGTTACTCGGGACAGGCTGGCTACACCTTC.

The chain uses TRBV7-8 and TRBJ2-2; D might be TRBD2 (6 bases). Germline CDR1 and CDR2: SGHVS and FQNEAQ. CDR3 size: 15 residues. Between the trimmed V and J ends, which lost 6 bases and 1 base, there was a span of 12 bases. The CDR3 here is CASRGGPGNTGELFF. The CDR3 DNA follows: TGTGCCAGCAGGGGGGGACCGGGGAACACCGGGGAGCTGTTTTTT.

This clone was recorded only once. This sequence joins TRBV15 and TRBJ1-5; no reliable D call. The CDR3 is 15 residues long. The V end lost 0 bases, the J end lost 9 bases, and 15 bases lay between the germline ends. Per the germline V gene, CDR1 is LNHNV and CDR2 is YYDKDF (reference sequence). The CDR3 reads CATSRDPTALPPQHF. In DNA, the CDR3 is TGTGCCACCAGCAGAGATCCCACAGCCCTGCCGCCCCAGCATTTT.

This clone was recorded a few times. The CDR3 region is CASSLTGSSSYEQYF. CDR3 bases: TGTGCCAGCAGTTTGACGGGTTCGAGCTCCTACGAGCAGTACTTC. The chain couples TRBV27 to TRBJ2-7; no reliable D call. CDR3 size: 15 residues. V gave up 3 bases and J gave up 0 bases, with 12 bases separating them. CDR1 is MNHEY, CDR2 SMNVEV, per germline (reference sequence).

The V gene is TRBV6-4, the J gene TRBJ1-4; D call uncertain. V was clipped by 6 bases and J by 11 bases, with 25 bases between them. The germline V gene encodes CDR1 MRHNA and CDR2 SNTAGT. CDR3 size: 16 residues. DNA of the CDR3: TGTGCCAGCAGAGAGAATTCCCGGGATGGGTGTTGGAAACTGTTTTTT. This gives the protein CASRENSRDGCWKLFF.

The CDR3 is CASSKVGVSGTEAFF. CDR3 sequence (DNA): TGTGCCAGCAGCAAGGTCGGGGTATCTGGCACTGAAGCTTTCTTT. The gene calls are TRBV3-1 (or the pseudogene TRBV3-2) and TRBJ1-1; D not resolved. Germline V lookup: CDR1 LGHDT, CDR2 YNNKEL (reference sequence). Deletions cut 5 bases from V and 4 bases from J, with 17 bases between. The CDR3 is 15 amino acids.

J is TRBJ2-1 and V is TRBV7-8; D may be TRBD2 (5 bases). CDR3 length: 16 residues. CDR1 and CDR2 (germline): SGHVS, FQNEAQ. Trimming shortened V by 1 base and J by 6 bases, and 16 bases separated the two germline ends. In DNA, the CDR3 is TGTGCCAGCAGCTTAGTCGGTCAGGCGGGTTTCAATGAGCAGTTCTTC. Translated, it gives CASSLVGQAGFNEQFF.

The chain joins TRBV7-8 to TRBJ2-3, with 11 bases fitting TRBD2. The germline V gene encodes CDR1 SGHVS and CDR2 FQNEAQ. J was trimmed by 3 bases and V by 5 bases; bases with no gene match: 13. The CDR3 covers 18 residues. Here the CDR3 reads CASSPLAGGLEVTDTQYF. The CDR3 nucleotides are TGTGCCAGCAGCCCTCTAGCGGGAGGCTTAGAAGTTACAGATACGCAGTATTTT.

The CDR3 coding sequence is TGTGCCAGCAGTTACTCGGCAGATCGCTCCTACGAGCAGTACTTC. Translating gives CASSYSADRSYEQYF. J is TRBJ2-7 and V is TRBV6-5, with D unresolved. Per germline, CDR1 MNHEY and CDR2 SVGAGI. The CDR3 totals 15 residues. V was clipped by 0 bases and J by 0 bases, with 9 bases between them.

The V call is TRBV4-1, the J call TRBJ2-2; possible D gene TRBD2, 5 bases. CDR1 is MGHRA and CDR2 is YSYEKL in the germline V gene. The CDR3 totals 18 residues. Trimming took off 0 bases at V and 4 bases at J, with 18 bases between the two ends. The CDR3 region is CASSQDLEGLAATGELFF. As DNA, the CDR3 is TGCGCCAGCAGCCAAGATTTGGAAGGGCTAGCCGCCACCGGGGAGCTGTTTTTT.

CDR3 protein: CASSEFHLNTEAFF. The CDR3 DNA sequence: TGTGCCAGCAGTGAGTTCCACTTGAACACTGAAGCTTTCTTT. The chain combines TRBV6-1 with TRBJ1-1; D is unclear. The CDR3 length is 14 residues. V gave up 3 bases and J gave up 0 bases, with 8 bases separating them. Germline V CDR1 and CDR2: MNHNS, SASEGT.

The chain has TRBV25-1 and TRBJ2-1; the D is unclear. V lost 5 bases, J lost 7 bases, and 15 bases lay in between. The germline V gene encodes CDR1 MGHDK and CDR2 SYGVNS. The length of the CDR3 is 14 residues. The CDR3 nucleotides are TGTGCCAGCAGTCCTCCCAGCTTTAAAAATGAGCAGTTCTTC. It translates to CASSPPSFKNEQFF.

This clone has a single count. The chain carries TRBV6-6 and TRBJ1-6; D gene uncertain. The CDR3 totals 16 residues. Trimming took off 5 bases at V and 6 bases at J, with 17 bases between the two ends. Per germline, CDR1 MNHNY and CDR2 SVGAGI (reference sequence). The CDR3 reads CASSNPWAGGNSPLHF. For the CDR3, the DNA is TGTGCCAGCAGTAACCCTTGGGCAGGAGGTAATTCACCCCTCCACTTT.

This clone was counted a few times. The rearrangement links TRBV20-1 to TRBJ1-1; maybe TRBD1 (6 bases). V lost 3 bases and J 1 base, leaving 15 bases between the germline ends. Germline V gene sequence: CDR1 DFQATT, CDR2 SNEGSKA (reference sequence). CDR3 length: 15 residues. CDR3 DNA: TGCAGTGCTAGTGCGGGTGGACAGACGAACACTGAAGCTTTCTTT. Protein sequence: CSASAGGQTNTEAFF.

The chain carries TRBV11-2 and TRBJ2-2; D gene unclear. This CDR3 has 12 amino acids. Germline CDR1 and CDR2: SGHAT and FQNNGV. V was clipped by 1 base and J by 6 bases, with 3 bases between them. For the CDR3, the DNA is TGTGCCAGCAGCTTAGTTGCCGGGGAGCTGTTTTTT. It yields the protein CASSLVAGELFF.